This T cell receptor (beta chain) came from a study of T-cell memory formation after mild COVID-19. General study results and limits: Clones that contracted clustered mainly in CM and EM if CD4+ and in EMRA if CD8+. Some clones that responded were present in memory (sampled pre-infection), which suggests cross-reactive memory joined.

Deletions cut 3 bases from V and 0 bases from J, with 12 bases between. The CDR3 has 15 residues. The germline gives CDR1 SGHRS, CDR2 YFSETQ. This clonotype showed up just a few times. The antigen is unknown. TCRdb itself ran the 5' RACE reads through MiXCR, one entry per CDR3 protein. The profile shows 89,000 or so distinct CDR3 sequences, roughly 13% of them singletons. V and J are TRBV5-1 and TRBJ1-1; TRBD1 might be the D (6 bases). The sequencing input was PBMCs or a T cell subset sorted from them (not recorded which). This TCR derives from a young man who had mild COVID-19 (a few samples of this study predate the infection). Cell type and time point are not known. CDR3 sequence (DNA): TGCGCCAGCAGCTCCGGGGGCATCATGAACACTGAAGCTTTCTTT. Amino acid sequence: CASSSGGIMNTEAFF.